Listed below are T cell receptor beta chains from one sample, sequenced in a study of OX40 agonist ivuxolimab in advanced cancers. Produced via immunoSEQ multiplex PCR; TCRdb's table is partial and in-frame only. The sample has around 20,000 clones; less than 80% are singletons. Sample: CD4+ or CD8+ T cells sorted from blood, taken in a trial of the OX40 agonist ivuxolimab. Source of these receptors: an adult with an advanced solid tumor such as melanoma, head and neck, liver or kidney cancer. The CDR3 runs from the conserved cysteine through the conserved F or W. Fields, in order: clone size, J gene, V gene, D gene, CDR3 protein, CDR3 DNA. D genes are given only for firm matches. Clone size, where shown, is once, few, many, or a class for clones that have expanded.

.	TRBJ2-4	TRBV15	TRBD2	CATSRLAGEIQYF	TGTGCCACCAGCAGATTAGCGGGGGAGATTCAGTACTTC
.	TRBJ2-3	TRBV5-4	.	CASSLAGAESTDTQYF	TGTGCCAGCAGCTTGGCCGGGGCAGAAAGCACAGATACGCAGTATTTT
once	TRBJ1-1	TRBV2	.	CASSEGPGRNTEAFF	TGTGCCAGCAGTGAAGGCCCAGGCCGGAACACTGAAGCTTTCTTT
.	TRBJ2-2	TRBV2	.	CASSERKRNTGELFF	TGTGCCAGCAGTGAAAGGAAAAGGAACACCGGGGAGCTGTTTTTT
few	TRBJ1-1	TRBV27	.	CASSPSRDTEAFF	TGTGCCAGCAGCCCTTCTCGAGACACTGAAGCTTTCTTT
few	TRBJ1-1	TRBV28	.	CASSGALNTEAFF	TGTGCCAGCAGCGGGGCCTTGAACACTGAAGCTTTCTTT
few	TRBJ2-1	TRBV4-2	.	CASSQDSGPGYNEQFF	TGTGCCAGCAGCCAAGATTCAGGGCCCGGATACAATGAGCAGTTCTTC
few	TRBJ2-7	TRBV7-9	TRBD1	CASSLTGTGAYEQYF	TGTGCCAGCAGCTTGACCGGGACAGGGGCCTACGAGCAGTACTTC
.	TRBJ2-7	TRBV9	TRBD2	CASSVDPSGGHEQYF	TGTGCCAGCAGCGTAGACCCTAGCGGGGGCCACGAGCAGTACTTC
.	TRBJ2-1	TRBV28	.	CASSFYGGSNEQFF	TGTGCCAGCAGTTTTTATGGGGGGAGCAATGAGCAGTTCTTC
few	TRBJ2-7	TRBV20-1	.	CSASWGAEQYF	TGCAGTGCTAGTTGGGGTGCCGAGCAGTACTTC
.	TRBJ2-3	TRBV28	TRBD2	CASSSLQLAGATDTSTDTQYF	TGTGCCAGCAGTTCTCTTCAACTAGCGGGAGCTACGGATACTAGCACAGATACGCAGTATTTT
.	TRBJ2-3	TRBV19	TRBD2	CASSILAGETDTQYF	TGTGCCAGTAGTATACTAGCGGGGGAGACAGATACGCAGTATTTT
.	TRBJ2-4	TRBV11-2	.	CASSPHQWTALAKNIQYF	TGTGCCAGCAGCCCCCACCAGTGGACAGCGCTAGCCAAAAACATTCAGTACTTC
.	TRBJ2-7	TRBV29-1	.	CSVETGTNYEQYF	TGCAGCGTTGAAACCGGGACAAACTACGAGCAGTACTTC
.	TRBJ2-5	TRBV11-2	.	CASSLEVTGWEETQYF	TGTGCCAGCAGCTTAGAAGTAACAGGGTGGGAAGAGACCCAGTACTTC
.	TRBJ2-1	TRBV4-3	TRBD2	CASSQGGLAGGSYNEQFF	TGCGCCAGCAGCCAAGGGGGACTAGCGGGGGGCTCCTACAATGAGCAGTTCTTC
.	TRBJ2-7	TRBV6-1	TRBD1	CASSEWDRGLVEQYF	TGTGCCAGCAGTGAATGGGACAGGGGGCTTGTCGAGCAGTACTTC
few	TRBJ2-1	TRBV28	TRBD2	CASRKSGGGEQFF	TGTGCCAGCAGGAAAAGCGGGGGGGGTGAGCAGTTCTTC
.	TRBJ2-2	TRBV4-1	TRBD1	CASSLLTGIVANTGELFF	TGCGCCAGCAGCCTACTGACAGGGATCGTGGCGAACACCGGGGAGCTGTTTTTT
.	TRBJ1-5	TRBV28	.	CASRTFLVSNQPQHF	TGTGCCAGTCGGACCTTCCTTGTTAGCAATCAGCCCCAGCATTTT
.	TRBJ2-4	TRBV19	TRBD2	CASSNWLAGGEYTKNIQYF	TGTGCCAGTAGTAATTGGCTAGCGGGAGGAGAATACACAAAAAACATTCAGTACTTC
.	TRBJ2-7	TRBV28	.	CASMDETYEQYF	TGTGCCAGCATGGATGAAACCTACGAGCAGTACTTC
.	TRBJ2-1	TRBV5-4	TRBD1	CASSPGQYNEQFF	TGTGCCAGCAGCCCGGGACAGTACAATGAGCAGTTCTTC
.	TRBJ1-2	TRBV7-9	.	CASSRRGGTGNGYTF	TGTGCCAGCAGCCGAAGGGGGGGCACCGGTAATGGCTACACCTTC
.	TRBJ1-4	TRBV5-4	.	CASSMTRTNEKLFF	TGTGCCAGCAGCATGACGCGGACTAATGAAAAACTGTTTTTT
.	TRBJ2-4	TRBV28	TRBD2	CASSSGLAGWAKNIQYF	TGTGCCAGCAGTTCGGGACTAGCGGGCTGGGCCAAAAACATTCAGTACTTC
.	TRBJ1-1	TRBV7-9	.	CASSTTGLHTEAFF	TGTGCCAGCAGCACCACAGGGTTGCACACTGAAGCTTTCTTT
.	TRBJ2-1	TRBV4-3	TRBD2	CASSQGSGLAGARGQFF	TGCGCCAGCAGCCAAGGATCGGGACTAGCGGGTGCTAGAGGGCAGTTCTTC
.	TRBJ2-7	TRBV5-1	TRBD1	CASGTGASYEQYF	TGCGCCAGCGGGACAGGGGCCTCCTACGAGCAGTACTTC
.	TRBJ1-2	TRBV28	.	CASSLGFYSGTLNYGYTF	TGTGCCAGCAGTTTAGGGTTCTACTCCGGGACACTTAACTATGGCTACACCTTC
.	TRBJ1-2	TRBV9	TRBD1	CASTGTAYGYTF	TGTGCCAGCACCGGGACAGCCTATGGCTACACCTTC
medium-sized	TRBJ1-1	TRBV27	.	CASRRGVTEAFF	TGTGCCAGCCGGCGTGGGGTTACTGAAGCTTTCTTT
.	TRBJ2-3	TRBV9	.	CASSVGAMDTQYF	TGTGCCAGCAGCGTAGGAGCGATGGATACGCAGTATTTT
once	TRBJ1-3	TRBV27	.	CASSSSASGNTIYF	TGTGCCAGCAGTTCTAGCGCCTCTGGAAACACCATATATTTT
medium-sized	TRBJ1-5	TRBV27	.	CASSHGRGQPQHF	TGTGCCAGCAGTCATGGCAGGGGCCAGCCCCAGCATTTT
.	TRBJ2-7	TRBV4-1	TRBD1	CASSRQGQGFYEQYF	TGCGCCAGCAGCCGGCAGGGACAGGGGTTCTACGAGCAGTACTTC
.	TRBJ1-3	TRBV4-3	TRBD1	CASSQGTGRNTIYF	TGCGCCAGCAGCCAGGGGACAGGCAGAAACACCATATATTTT
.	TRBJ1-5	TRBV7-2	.	CASSLTEYSNQPQHF	TGTGCCAGCAGCTTGACAGAATATAGCAATCAGCCCCAGCATTTT
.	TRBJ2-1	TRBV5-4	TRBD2	CASSGRENEQFF	TGTGCCAGCAGCGGGCGGGAGAATGAGCAGTTCTTC
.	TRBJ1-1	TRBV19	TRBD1	CASSIWTGDTEAFF	TGTGCCAGTAGTATCTGGACAGGGGACACTGAAGCTTTCTTT
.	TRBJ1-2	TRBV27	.	CASSLVWGSHGYTF	TGTGCCAGCAGTTTAGTTTGGGGATCTCATGGCTACACCTTC
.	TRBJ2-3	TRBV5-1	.	CASSLEGSSTDTQYF	TGCGCCAGCAGCTTGGAAGGATCTAGCACAGATACGCAGTATTTT
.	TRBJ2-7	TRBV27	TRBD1	CASSSGTGGYEQYF	TGTGCCAGCAGTTCCGGGACAGGGGGCTACGAGCAGTACTTC
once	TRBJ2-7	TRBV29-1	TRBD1	CSVERGLDSYEQYF	TGCAGCGTTGAAAGGGGGCTCGACTCCTACGAGCAGTACTTC
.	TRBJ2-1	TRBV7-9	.	CASSLAGGEQFF	TGTGCCAGCAGCTTAGCCGGGGGTGAGCAGTTCTTC
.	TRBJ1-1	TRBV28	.	CASSDRYTEAFF	TGTGCCAGCAGTGACAGGTACACTGAAGCTTTCTTT
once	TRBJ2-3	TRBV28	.	CASSFPFEQDTDTQYF	TGTGCCAGCAGTTTTCCATTCGAACAGGACACAGATACGCAGTATTTT
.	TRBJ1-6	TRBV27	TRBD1	CASSLRGGQGASYNSPLHF	TGTGCCAGCAGTTTAAGAGGTGGACAGGGGGCTTCCTATAATTCACCCCTCCACTTT
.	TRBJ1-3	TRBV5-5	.	CASSSRRNLGNTIYF	TGTGCCAGCAGCTCCAGACGGAACCTTGGAAACACCATATATTTT